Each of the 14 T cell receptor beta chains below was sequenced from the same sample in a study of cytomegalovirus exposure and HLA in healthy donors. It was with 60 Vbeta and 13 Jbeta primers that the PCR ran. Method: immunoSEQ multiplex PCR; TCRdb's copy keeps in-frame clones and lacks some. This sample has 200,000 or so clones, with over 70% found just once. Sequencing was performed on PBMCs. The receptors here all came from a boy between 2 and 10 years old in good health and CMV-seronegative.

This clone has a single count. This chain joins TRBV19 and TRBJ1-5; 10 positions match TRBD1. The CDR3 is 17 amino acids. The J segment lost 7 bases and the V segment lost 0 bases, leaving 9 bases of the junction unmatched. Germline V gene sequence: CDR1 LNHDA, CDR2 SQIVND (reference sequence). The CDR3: CASSIDWGQGQGQPQHF. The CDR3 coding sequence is TGTGCCAGTAGTATAGATTGGGGACAGGGGCAGGGCCAGCCCCAGCATTTT.

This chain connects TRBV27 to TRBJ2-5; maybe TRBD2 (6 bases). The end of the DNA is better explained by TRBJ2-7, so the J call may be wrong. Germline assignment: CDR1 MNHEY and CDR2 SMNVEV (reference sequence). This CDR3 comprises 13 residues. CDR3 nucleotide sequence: TGTGCCAGCAGTTTATCGGGGGGAGCCGAGCAGTACTTC. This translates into CASSLSGGAEQYF.

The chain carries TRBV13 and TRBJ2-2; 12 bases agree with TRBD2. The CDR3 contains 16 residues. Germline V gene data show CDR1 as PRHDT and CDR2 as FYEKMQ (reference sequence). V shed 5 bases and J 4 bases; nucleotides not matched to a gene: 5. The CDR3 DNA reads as TGTGCCAGCAGCCCTCGACTAGCGGGGGCCACCGGGGAGCTGTTTTTT. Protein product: CASSPRLAGATGELFF.

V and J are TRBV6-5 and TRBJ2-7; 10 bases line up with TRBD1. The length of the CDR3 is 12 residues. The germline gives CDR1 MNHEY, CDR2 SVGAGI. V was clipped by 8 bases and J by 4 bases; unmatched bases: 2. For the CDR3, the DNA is TGTGCCAGCGGGACAGGGGATTACGAGCAGTACTTC. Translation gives CASGTGDYEQYF.

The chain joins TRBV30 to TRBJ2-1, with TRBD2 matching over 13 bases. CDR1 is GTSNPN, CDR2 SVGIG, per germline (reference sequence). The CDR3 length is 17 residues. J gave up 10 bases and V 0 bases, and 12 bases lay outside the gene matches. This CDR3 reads CAWSVPGRGLAGNEQFF. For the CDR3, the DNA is TGTGCCTGGAGTGTACCAGGAAGGGGACTAGCGGGAAACGAGCAGTTCTTC.

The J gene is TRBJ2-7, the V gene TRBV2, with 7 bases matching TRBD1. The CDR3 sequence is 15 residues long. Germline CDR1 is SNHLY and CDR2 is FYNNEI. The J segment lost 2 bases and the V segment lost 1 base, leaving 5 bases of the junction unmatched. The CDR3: CASSEGTGATYEQYF. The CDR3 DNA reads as TGTGCCAGCAGTGAAGGAACAGGGGCTACCTACGAGCAGTACTTC.

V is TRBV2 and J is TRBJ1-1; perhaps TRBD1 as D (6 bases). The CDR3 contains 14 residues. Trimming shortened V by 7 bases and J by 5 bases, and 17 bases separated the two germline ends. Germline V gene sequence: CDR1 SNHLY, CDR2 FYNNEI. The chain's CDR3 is CASIPAGGLTEAFF. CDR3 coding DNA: TGTGCCAGCATCCCCGCGGGGGGCCTGACTGAAGCTTTCTTT.

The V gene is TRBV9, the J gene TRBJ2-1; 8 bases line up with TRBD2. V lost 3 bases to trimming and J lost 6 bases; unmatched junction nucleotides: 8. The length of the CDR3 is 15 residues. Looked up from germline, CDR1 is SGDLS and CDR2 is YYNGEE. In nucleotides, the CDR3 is TGTGCCAGCAGCGCTCCCCTCCGGGGGGGCAATGAGCAGTTCTTC. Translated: CASSAPLRGGNEQFF.

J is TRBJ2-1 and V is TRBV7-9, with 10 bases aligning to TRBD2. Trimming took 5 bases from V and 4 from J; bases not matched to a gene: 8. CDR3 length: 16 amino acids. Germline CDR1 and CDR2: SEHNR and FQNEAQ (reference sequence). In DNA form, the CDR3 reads TGTGCCAGCAGCGTCCCTAGCGGGGGAGCGTACAATGAGCAGTTCTTC. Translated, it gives CASSVPSGGAYNEQFF.

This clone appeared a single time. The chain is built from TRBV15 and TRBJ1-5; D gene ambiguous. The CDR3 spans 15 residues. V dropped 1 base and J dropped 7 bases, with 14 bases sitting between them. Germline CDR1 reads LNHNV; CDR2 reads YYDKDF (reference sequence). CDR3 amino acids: CATSRGLKEHQPQHF. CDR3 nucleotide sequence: TGTGCCACCAGCAGAGGTCTGAAGGAGCACCAGCCCCAGCATTTT.

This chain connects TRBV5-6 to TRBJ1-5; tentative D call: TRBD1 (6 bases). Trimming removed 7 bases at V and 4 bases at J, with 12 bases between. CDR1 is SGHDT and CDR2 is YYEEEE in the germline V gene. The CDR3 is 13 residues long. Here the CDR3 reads CASSGGPNQPQHF. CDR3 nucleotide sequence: TGTGCCAGCTCGGGGGGGCCTAATCAGCCCCAGCATTTT.

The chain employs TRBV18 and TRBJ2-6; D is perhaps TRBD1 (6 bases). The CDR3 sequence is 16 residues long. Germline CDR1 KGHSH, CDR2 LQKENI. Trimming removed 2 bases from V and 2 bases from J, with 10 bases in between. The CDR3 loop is CASSPTPGAGANVLTF. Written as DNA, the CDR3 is TGTGCCAGCTCACCAACCCCAGGGGCTGGGGCCAACGTCCTGACTTTC.

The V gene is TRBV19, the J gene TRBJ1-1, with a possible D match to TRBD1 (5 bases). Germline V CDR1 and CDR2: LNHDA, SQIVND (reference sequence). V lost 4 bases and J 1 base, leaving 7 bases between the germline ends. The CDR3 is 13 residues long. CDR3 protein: CASSKQENTEAFF. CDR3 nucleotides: TGTGCCAGTAGTAAACAGGAGAACACTGAAGCTTTCTTT. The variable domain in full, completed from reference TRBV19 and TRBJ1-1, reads DGGITQSPKYLFRKEGQNVTLSCEQNLNHDAMYWYRQDPGQGLRLIYYSQIVNDFQKGDIAEGYSVSREKKESFPLTVTSAQKNPTAFYLCASSKQENTEAFFGQGTRLTVV.

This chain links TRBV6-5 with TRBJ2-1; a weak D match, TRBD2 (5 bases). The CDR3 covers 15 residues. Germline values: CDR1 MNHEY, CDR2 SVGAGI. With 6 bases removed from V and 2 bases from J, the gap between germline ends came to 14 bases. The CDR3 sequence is CASSLDDGAYNEQFF. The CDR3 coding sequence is TGTGCCAGCAGCCTGGATGACGGGGCCTACAATGAGCAGTTCTTC.